Below, one T cell receptor beta chain is given with its context. Its antigen remains unidentified. Germline V lookup: CDR1 SGHTA, CDR2 FQGNSA. This CDR3 contains 15 residues. V lost 1 base to trimming and J lost 3 bases, with 13 bases between them. TCRdb processed the 5' RACE reads anew with MiXCR; each CDR3 protein has one entry. The sample lists about 690,000 distinct CDR3 sequences, around 6.1% seen once, with approximately 1.6% in the top ten. This specimen comes from a study of identical twins. Study observations and caveats: Excess sharing by twins proved weaker in beta out-of-frame sequences.

This clonotype was obtained from a man between 18 and 29 years old in good health. Sequencing was performed on naive T cells sorted from blood. This chain links TRBV7-2 with TRBJ2-7; a possible D gene is TRBD2 (6 bases). The chain's CDR3 is CASSLVVRDHYEQYF. CDR3 nucleotides: TGTGCCAGCAGCTTAGTTGTGCGGGACCACTACGAGCAGTACTTC. The variable domain in full, completed from reference TRBV7-2 and TRBJ2-7, reads GAGVSQSPSNKVTEKGKDVELRCDPISGHTALYWYRQSLGQGLEFLIYFQGNSAPDKSGLPSDRFSAERTGGSVSTLTIQRTQQEDSAVYLCASSLVVRDHYEQYFGPGTRLTVT.